The rows below give T cell receptor beta chains drawn from one sample of a study of T cell changes during pregnancy in multiple sclerosis. Clones were sequenced by immunoSEQ multiplex PCR, and TCRdb holds only the in-frame ones, with some missing. This repertoire shows about 34,000 clones, about 87% found once; its top ten account for roughly 4%. Here the sequenced sample was CD8+ T cells from peripheral blood mononuclear cells, taken in the third trimester of pregnancy. Receptor source: a female donor with multiple sclerosis, enrolled in a pregnancy study. Both conserved end residues are part of each CDR3. D genes are given only for firm matches.

D gene: -; CDR3 length: 14; V gene: TRBV6-6; J gene: TRBJ2-7; CDR3 protein: CASSYRGTSYEQYF; CDR3 DNA: TGTGCCAGCAGTTACCGGGGAACCTCCTACGAGCAGTACTTC
D gene: TRBD2; CDR3 length: 14; V gene: TRBV4-3; J gene: TRBJ2-1; CDR3 protein: CASSPGTSFDEQFF; CDR3 DNA: TGCGCCAGCAGCCCTGGGACTAGCTTTGATGAGCAGTTCTTC
D gene: TRBD1; CDR3 length: 14; V gene: TRBV19; J gene: TRBJ2-7; CDR3 protein: CASSPRQGSYEQYF; CDR3 DNA: TGTGCCAGTAGTCCTCGACAGGGATCCTACGAGCAGTACTTC
D gene: -; CDR3 length: 17; V gene: TRBV4-2; J gene: TRBJ1-2; CDR3 protein: CASSQDRATAPNYGYTF; CDR3 DNA: TGTGCCAGCAGCCAAGATCGGGCGACAGCCCCTAACTATGGCTACACCTTC
D gene: TRBD1; CDR3 length: 14; V gene: TRBV6-5; J gene: TRBJ1-1; CDR3 protein: CASSSTVLDREAFF; CDR3 DNA: TGTGCCAGCAGTTCCACCGTATTGGACAGGGAAGCTTTCTTT
D gene: -; CDR3 length: 13; V gene: TRBV30; J gene: TRBJ2-5; CDR3 protein: CAWNRGAGPDQYF; CDR3 DNA: TGTGCCTGGAATAGGGGCGCTGGGCCAGACCAGTACTTC
D gene: TRBD2; CDR3 length: 17; V gene: TRBV9; J gene: TRBJ2-3; CDR3 protein: CASSGTSGATSTDTQYF; CDR3 DNA: TGTGCCAGCAGTGGGACTAGCGGGGCCACTAGCACAGATACGCAGTATTTT
D gene: TRBD2; CDR3 length: 17; V gene: TRBV15; J gene: TRBJ2-3; CDR3 protein: CATSRTSGGATTDTQYF; CDR3 DNA: TGTGCCACCAGCAGAACTAGCGGGGGGGCCACGACAGATACGCAGTATTTT
D gene: TRBD1; CDR3 length: 16; V gene: TRBV7-2; J gene: TRBJ1-6; CDR3 protein: CASSSPRDSRNSPLHF; CDR3 DNA: TGTGCCAGCAGCTCGCCCCGGGACAGCCGTAATTCACCCCTCCACTTT
D gene: -; CDR3 length: 14; V gene: TRBV7-6; J gene: TRBJ1-4; CDR3 protein: CASSPRGAGEKLFF; CDR3 DNA: TGTGCCAGCTCCCCCCGGGGGGCGGGCGAAAAACTGTTTTTT